This T cell receptor (beta chain) was observed in a study of blood T cells in healthy people across ages. PBMCs were isolated at a quantity of at least 7 million per sample. Only a few counts were recorded for this clonotype. Its target is unknown. Overall study results and limits: Both naive CD4+ cell counts and diversity were greater in long-lived donors than in aged donors.

The second PCR ran roughly 6 to 12 cycles with a sample-barcoded 5' primer and J-beta primers. Each single sample gave us at least 2.5 million CDR3-containing paired-end reads. TCRdb analysed the 5' RACE reads with MiXCR anew, one entry per CDR3 protein. This table holds 650,000 to 1,000,000 distinct CDR3 sequences, roughly 35% found once. Sequencing used blood. The clonotype was recovered from a man aged 18-30 years in good health.

In DNA form, the CDR3 reads TGCGCCAGCAGCCAAACCGGGACAGGAAGCTATGGCTACACCTTC. This gives the protein CASSQTGTGSYGYTF. The rearrangement uses TRBV4-1 and TRBJ1-2; the match to TRBD1 covers 8 bases. Trimming cost V 2 bases and J 4 bases; bases outside gene matches: 6. This CDR3 region has 15 residues. Germline values: CDR1 MGHRA, CDR2 YSYEKL.